The 20 T cell receptor beta chains below were found in one sample sequenced in a study of blood T cell repertoires in COVID-19. Some clones are missing from TCRdb's copy, which holds only in-frame ones; the method was immunoSEQ multiplex PCR. This table has hundreds of thousands of clones, just under 85% appearing once. The material sequenced was peripheral blood. These TCRs come from a woman of 80 years or more with acute or convalescent COVID-19.

The genes are TRBV6-5 and TRBJ2-5; the match to TRBD1 covers 10 bases. The germline CDR1 and CDR2 sequences are MNHEY and SVGAGI. The CDR3 loop spans 15 amino acids. V shed 6 bases, J shed 5 bases, and the junction held 9 bases outside the gene matches. The CDR3 nucleotides read TGTGCCAGCAGCCCGGGGACAGGGGTGTCGGAGACCCAGTACTTC. This codes for CASSPGTGVSETQYF.

V gene TRBV28 combines with J gene TRBJ2-7; the D gene is possibly TRBD1 (7 bases). Looked up from germline, CDR1 is MDHEN and CDR2 is SYDVKM. The length of the CDR3 is 13 residues. The V end lost 5 bases, the J end lost 9 bases, and 17 bases lay between the germline ends. Written as DNA, the CDR3 is TGTGCCAGCAGTCTAACACAGGGGACTGGGCAGTACTTC. It specifies CASSLTQGTGQYF. Complete variable domain (other parts from reference TRBV28 and TRBJ2-7): DVKVTQSSRYLVKRTGEKVFLECVQDMDHENMFWYRQDPGLGLRLIYFSYDVKMKEKGDIPEGYSVSREKKERFSLILESASTNQTSMYLCASSLTQGTGQYFGPGTRLTVT.

The V call is TRBV7-2, the J call TRBJ2-7; 9 positions match TRBD2. From germline, CDR1 is SGHTA and CDR2 FQGNSA. J gave up 2 bases and V 0 bases, and 2 bases lay outside the gene matches. The CDR3 extends over 15 amino acids. The chain's CDR3 is CASSLASGGTYEQYF. CDR3 nucleotides: TGTGCCAGCAGCTTAGCTAGCGGGGGAACCTACGAGCAGTACTTC.

The chain carries TRBV11-2 and TRBJ1-2; 7 bases fit TRBD1. The germline gives CDR1 SGHAT, CDR2 FQNNGV. With 5 bases clipped from V and 7 bases from J, the junction kept 19 bases outside the gene matches. The CDR3 has 17 amino acids. The CDR3 spells CASSPAGGVQGRGGYTF. The CDR3 DNA reads as TGTGCCAGCAGCCCAGCTGGGGGTGTACAGGGGAGAGGTGGCTACACCTTC.

The chain uses TRBV11-2 and TRBJ1-1; D is uncertain. From germline, CDR1 is SGHAT and CDR2 FQNNGV. The CDR3 contains 15 residues. V was shortened by 5 bases and J by 10 bases, with 23 bases between the two germline ends. The CDR3 here is CASSPLKGAGGGAFF. As DNA, the CDR3 is TGTGCCAGCAGCCCCCTGAAGGGCGCCGGAGGAGGAGCTTTCTTT.

This chain links TRBV11-2 with TRBJ2-3, with D maybe TRBD1 (5 bases). Germline assignment: CDR1 SGHAT and CDR2 FQNNGV. V lost 2 bases to trimming and J lost 3 bases, with 9 bases between them. The CDR3 extends over 14 amino acids. The CDR3: CASSLTGSTDTQYF. DNA of the CDR3: TGTGCCAGCAGCTTAACAGGCTCGACAGATACGCAGTATTTT.

The V call is TRBV19, the J call TRBJ2-2; D is unresolved. The V end lost 4 bases, the J end lost 2 bases, and 14 bases lay between the germline ends. The CDR3 runs 16 residues. In germline, CDR1 is LNHDA, CDR2 SQIVND (reference sequence). The CDR3 region has the DNA TGTGCCAGTAGTAAGACCGCCGAGGTAAACACCGGGGAGCTGTTTTTT. Its protein is CASSKTAEVNTGELFF.

The rearrangement joins TRBV7-9 to TRBJ1-1; 8 bases are shared with TRBD1. From germline, CDR1 is SEHNR and CDR2 FQNEAQ (reference sequence). The CDR3 is 13 residues long. V was clipped by 4 bases and J by 5 bases; unmatched bases: 3. This CDR3 is CASSSRGPTEAFF. In DNA, the CDR3 is TGTGCCAGCAGCTCCAGGGGGCCAACTGAAGCTTTCTTT.

V usage is TRBV5-1 and J usage is TRBJ1-2; D gene ambiguous. Germline lookup yields CDR1 SGHRS and CDR2 YFSETQ. The CDR3 is 14 residues long. V was cut by 1 base and J by 2 bases, with 9 bases left in between. This CDR3 reads CASSLFSENYGYTF. The CDR3 nucleotides are TGCGCCAGCAGCTTGTTTTCAGAAAACTATGGCTACACCTTC.

This chain connects TRBV28 to TRBJ1-3; 8 nucleotides agree with TRBD1. This CDR3 contains 14 residues. Germline lookup yields CDR1 MDHEN and CDR2 SYDVKM. Trimming at V came to 5 bases and at J to 4 bases, leaving 4 bases not matched to a gene. The chain's CDR3 is CASSLQGDGNTIYF. The CDR3 region has the DNA TGTGCCAGCAGTCTACAGGGGGACGGAAACACCATATATTTT.

This clone was found many times. The rearrangement joins TRBV4-1 to TRBJ1-3; 7 bases are a match to TRBD1. Per the germline V gene, CDR1 is MGHRA and CDR2 is YSYEKL. The trim removed 4 bases at V and 2 bases at J, leaving 5 bases unmatched. This CDR3 spans 15 amino acids. CDR3: CASSPSDRAGNTIYF. CDR3 DNA sequence: TGCGCCAGCAGCCCCTCCGACAGGGCTGGAAACACCATATATTTT.

The rearrangement joins TRBV5-6 to TRBJ2-7; D perhaps matches TRBD1 (6 bases). V gave up 6 bases and J gave up 7 bases, with 14 bases separating them. This CDR3 has 12 amino acids. Germline CDR1 reads SGHDT; CDR2 reads YYEEEE. DNA for the CDR3: TGTGCCAGCACCCGGGACATGGGGGAGCAGTACTTC. It translates to CASTRDMGEQYF.

The chain couples TRBV5-1 to TRBJ2-3; 12 positions match TRBD1. Germline CDR1 reads SGHRS; CDR2 reads YFSETQ. The CDR3 is 17 residues long. The ends lost 3 bases at V and 4 bases at J; junction bases unmatched: 9. DNA for the CDR3: TGCGCCAGCAGCTCCCAACCGGGACAGGGGGCTCCAGATACGCAGTATTTT. It yields the protein CASSSQPGQGAPDTQYF.

This chain joins TRBV11-1 and TRBJ2-1; 8 positions match TRBD1. The germline gives CDR1 SGHAT, CDR2 FQDESV (reference sequence). V was pared by 7 bases and J by 6 bases, with 5 bases of the junction left unmatched. The CDR3 is 13 residues long. CDR3 sequence reads: CASTFDRGNEQFF. Written as DNA, the CDR3 is TGTGCCAGCACCTTCGACAGGGGCAATGAGCAGTTCTTC.

The V gene is TRBV7-3, the J gene TRBJ2-3; 8 bases align to TRBD2. Germline assignment: CDR1 SGHTA and CDR2 FQGTGA. V was pared by 2 bases and J by 0 bases, with 7 bases of the junction left unmatched. The CDR3 is made up of 17 amino acids. CDR3 coding DNA: TGTGCCAGCAGCTTATTGGGAGCGGGGGCCAGCACAGATACGCAGTATTTT. This encodes CASSLLGAGASTDTQYF.

In this sample, this clone turned up once. The rearrangement links TRBV28 to TRBJ1-1, with 11 bases aligning to TRBD1. V shed 7 bases and J 0 bases; nucleotides not matched to a gene: 4. Germline loops: CDR1 MDHEN, CDR2 SYDVKM. The CDR3 covers 15 residues. The CDR3 spells CASTKDRGLNTEAFF. For the CDR3, the DNA is TGTGCCAGCACAAAGGACAGGGGGCTGAACACTGAAGCTTTCTTT.

J is TRBJ2-2 and V is TRBV27; 8 bases fit TRBD2. Trimming removed 5 bases from V and 0 bases from J; junction bases left unmatched: 8. CDR3 size: 17 residues. CDR1 MNHEY and CDR2 SMNVEV come from the germline V gene (reference sequence). Here the CDR3 reads CASSPRGGSTNTGELFF. DNA of the CDR3: TGTGCCAGCAGTCCCCGGGGGGGCAGTACGAACACCGGGGAGCTGTTTTTT.

The chain links TRBV19 to TRBJ2-5, with D tentatively TRBD2 (6 bases). This CDR3 has 15 amino acids. CDR1 is LNHDA and CDR2 is SQIVND in the germline V gene (reference sequence). Trimming cost V 1 base and J 2 bases, with 11 bases left between them. The CDR3 loop is CASSIGDWRQETQYF. The CDR3 DNA reads TGTGCCAGTAGTATAGGGGACTGGCGGCAAGAGACCCAGTACTTC.

The chain recombines TRBV28 with TRBJ1-5, with D perhaps matching TRBD1 (6 bases). The CDR3 loop spans 14 amino acids. The V gene lost 5 bases and the J gene lost 3 bases, with 11 bases spanning the gap. Germline V gene lookup returns CDR1 MDHEN and CDR2 SYDVKM. The CDR3 DNA reads as TGTGCCAGCAGTCCCCCAGGGGCCAATCAGCCCCAGCATTTT. Protein: CASSPPGANQPQHF. Filled out from reference TRBV28 and TRBJ1-5, the complete variable domain reads DVKVTQSSRYLVKRTGEKVFLECVQDMDHENMFWYRQDPGLGLRLIYFSYDVKMKEKGDIPEGYSVSREKKERFSLILESASTNQTSMYLCASSPPGANQPQHFGDGTRLSIL.

This clone was seen only a few times. The gene calls are TRBV9 and TRBJ2-2; 8 positions match TRBD1. Losses at the gene ends were 4 bases for V and 7 bases for J; bases not matched to a gene: 6. The CDR3 loop spans 14 amino acids. Germline V gene sequence: CDR1 SGDLS, CDR2 YYNGEE. The CDR3 bases are TGTGCCAGCAGCTTCAGGGGGCCGGACGGGGAGCTGTTTTTT. Its translation is CASSFRGPDGELFF.